These 19 T cell receptor beta chains were all obtained from the same sample, sequenced in a study of read filtering for tumor transcriptome and immune sequencing. This library used approximately 370 ng RNA and molecular barcoded adaptors spanning alpha/delta and beta/gamma chains. Via MiXCR, TCRdb re-called the reads, giving one row per CDR3 protein. The sample contains 85,000 to 100,000 distinct CDR3 sequences, about 22% of which appear only once. Sequenced: a population of CD138-negative cells sorted from bone marrow. The source is a donor at least 40 years old with multiple myeloma.

Comment on this clonotype: At one end, the junction sequence differs from germline, possibly due to a read error. The gene calls are TRBV6-1 and TRBJ2-1; possible D gene TRBD1, 6 bases. The CDR3 runs to 12 residues. Germline CDR1 is MNHNS and CDR2 is SASEGT. This CDR3 is CASKDRDDEQFF. CDR3 bases: TGCGCCAGCAAGGACAGAGACGATGAGCAGTTCTTC.

This clonotype has just a few counts. A much larger clone lies a single base off, so this may be a read error. The gene calls are TRBV29-1 and TRBJ2-1; D is tentatively TRBD1 or TRBD2 (5 bases each). Germline V gene data show CDR1 as SQVTM and CDR2 as ANQGSEA. The CDR3 totals 12 residues. V dropped 4 bases and J dropped 12 bases, with 16 bases sitting between them. This CDR3 reads CSVGGYARGQFF. The CDR3 DNA is TGCAGCGTTGGAGGCTACGCGAGGGGGCAGTTCTTC.

The table lists this clonotype with many counts. V usage is TRBV28 and J usage is TRBJ2-5; D gene ambiguous. The CDR3 totals 13 residues. Germline CDR1 is MDHEN and CDR2 is SYDVKM. Trimming cost V 4 bases and J 6 bases, with 12 bases left between them. DNA of the CDR3: TGTGCCAGCAGTTATTACCAGTTGAAGACCCAGTACTTC. Amino acid sequence: CASSYYQLKTQYF.

The chain couples TRBV11-2 to TRBJ1-5; D gene uncertain. The CDR3 is 15 residues long. The germline gives CDR1 SGHAT, CDR2 FQNNGV. Trimming cost V 1 base and J 1 base, with 8 bases left between them. The DNA of the CDR3 is TGTGCCAGCAGCTTAGGGGTACTAAGCAATCAGCCCCAGCATTTT. Its translation: CASSLGVLSNQPQHF.

This clonotype was counted at least ten times. The rearrangement joins TRBV2 to TRBJ2-2; 9 positions agree with TRBD1. There are 13 residues in the CDR3. CDR1 and CDR2 (germline): SNHLY, FYNNEI. V lost 5 bases, J lost 13 bases, and 8 bases stayed unmatched. The CDR3 loop reads CASSRTGVATLFF. The CDR3 DNA follows: TGTGCCAGCAGTCGGACAGGGGTCGCGACGCTGTTTTTT.

This clonotype was seen repeatedly, ten times or more. This rearrangement joins TRBV28 to TRBJ1-1; D gene ambiguous. Germline V gene sequence: CDR1 MDHEN, CDR2 SYDVKM. The CDR3 contains 16 residues. Trimming pared 5 bases from V and 0 bases from J, leaving 16 bases between. The CDR3 sequence: CASSGSARRMNTEAFF. CDR3 bases: TGTGCCAGCAGTGGGTCGGCGAGGAGAATGAACACTGAAGCTTTCTTT.

Note on this clonotype: A much larger clone differs from this one at a single base, so this may be a read error. V gene TRBV14 combines with J gene TRBJ1-1; tentative D call: TRBD1 (5 bases). The CDR3 is made up of 12 amino acids. Looked up from germline, CDR1 is SGHDN and CDR2 is FVKESK. CDR3 DNA: TGTGCCAGCAGCCCACCAGGGCGGGAAGCTCTCTTT. Encoded protein: CASSPPGREALF.

As to this clonotype: An end of the junction differs from the germline gene, which may be a read error. As DNA, the CDR3 is TGCAGTGCTAGTTCTAGCGGGAGGCATTTTTACAATGGGCAGTTCTTC. Amino acid sequence: CSASSSGRHFYNGQFF. V and J are TRBV20-1 and TRBJ2-1, with TRBD2 identical over 11 bases. The CDR3 consists of 16 residues. In germline, CDR1 is DFQATT, CDR2 SNEGSKA (reference sequence).

Turning to this clonotype: A much larger clone lies one base from this, so it may be a read error. The V and J genes are TRBV7-3 and TRBJ2-6; no definite D call. Germline V gene data show CDR1 as SGHTA and CDR2 as FQGTGA. V was shortened by 5 bases and J by 2 bases, with 13 bases between the two germline ends. The CDR3 extends over 16 amino acids. The CDR3 loop is CASSLMRGAGANVLTF. The CDR3 DNA reads as TGTGCCAGCAGCCTCATGCGAGGAGCTGGGGCCAACGTCCTGACTTTC.

V and J are TRBV5-4 and TRBJ1-2, with 8 bases matching TRBD1. CDR1 is SGHNT, CDR2 YYREEE, per germline (reference sequence). V shed 3 bases and J 0 bases; nucleotides not matched to a gene: 13. The CDR3 consists of 18 residues. This CDR3 reads CASSSPGQELIPNYGYTF. CDR3 bases: TGTGCCAGCAGCTCACCGGGACAGGAGCTCATTCCTAACTATGGCTACACCTTC.

This sequence joins TRBV6-5 and TRBJ1-1; the D gene is possibly TRBD1 (6 bases). Trimming shortened V by 3 bases and J by 5 bases, and 10 bases separated the two germline ends. The germline CDR1 and CDR2 sequences are MNHEY and SVGAGI. This CDR3 comprises 13 residues. This CDR3 is CASSYWGRTEAFF. Here the CDR3 DNA reads TGTGCCAGCAGTTATTGGGGGCGAACTGAAGCTTTCTTT.

The chain employs TRBV4-2 and TRBJ2-3; tentative D call: TRBD2 (5 bases). V gave up 1 base and J gave up 3 bases, with 17 bases separating them. The CDR3 sequence is 17 residues long. The germline CDR1 and CDR2 sequences are LGHNA and YNFKEQ. The CDR3 loop is CASSQALGDFRTDTQYF. The CDR3 coding sequence is TGTGCCAGCAGCCAAGCACTAGGAGATTTTCGGACAGATACGCAGTATTTT.

This clonotype came up many times. The gene calls are TRBV28 and TRBJ2-7; D is unresolved. Germline lookup yields CDR1 MDHEN and CDR2 SYDVKM. The CDR3 sequence is 12 residues long. V gave up 6 bases and J gave up 3 bases, with 9 bases separating them. The DNA of the CDR3 is TGTGCCAGCAGCCCGGACGTCTACGAGCAGTACTTC. Its translation is CASSPDVYEQYF.

This clonotype showed up just a few times. The chain is built from TRBV7-2 and TRBJ1-4; 9 nucleotides agree with TRBD1. Losses at the gene ends were 3 bases for V and 7 bases for J; bases not matched to a gene: 6. This CDR3 has 15 residues. Germline CDR1 SGHTA, CDR2 FQGNSA. The CDR3 spells CASSLSGTGFEKLFF. The CDR3 region has the DNA TGTGCCAGCAGCTTGTCCGGGACAGGGTTTGAAAAACTGTTTTTT.

Notes on this clonotype: Possible read error: a much larger clone is one base away. V and J are TRBV5-1 and TRBJ1-1; no reliable D call. This CDR3 is 15 amino acids long. CDR1 is SGHRS and CDR2 is YFSETQ in the germline V gene. Here the CDR3 reads CASSLLGSSNSEAFF. The DNA for the CDR3 is TGCGCCAGCAGCCTACTCGGGTCTTCGAACTCTGAAGCTTTCTTT.

This clonotype was seen many times. This chain connects TRBV12-3 or TRBV12-4 to TRBJ1-5, with a weak D call TRBD1 (6 bases). The CDR3 is 14 amino acids. V was cut by 2 bases and J by 6 bases, with 11 bases left in between. The CDR3 DNA reads as TGTGCCAGCAGTTTAACAGGGAGCTTTCAGCCCCAGCATTTT. Protein sequence: CASSLTGSFQPQHF.

The chain recombines TRBV28 with TRBJ1-5; D remains ambiguous. Germline V gene lookup returns CDR1 MDHEN and CDR2 SYDVKM. V shed 7 bases and J shed 0 bases, with 19 bases lying between them. This CDR3 contains 17 residues. In DNA, the CDR3 is TGTGCCAGCAATTCCCCATGGCAGTTCGTTAGCAATCAGCCCCAGCATTTT. Its translation is CASNSPWQFVSNQPQHF.

Of note for this clonotype: This may come from a read error, since a much larger clone is one base off. The chain recombines TRBV2 with TRBJ2-2; TRBD1 aligns across 7 bases. The CDR3 is 12 residues long. The trim removed 6 bases at V and 11 bases at J, leaving 6 bases unmatched. The germline gives CDR1 SNHLY, CDR2 FYNNEI. The CDR3: CASRHDRAELFF. DNA for the CDR3: TGTGCCAGCAGACACGACAGGGCAGAGCTGTTTTTT.

This clonotype was found many times. The chain employs TRBV20-1 and TRBJ1-4; 7 bases match TRBD1. Germline V gene sequence: CDR1 DFQATT, CDR2 SNEGSKA (reference sequence). The CDR3 totals 13 residues. V was clipped by 4 bases and J by 8 bases; unmatched bases: 7. The CDR3 here is CSATGGVNEKLFF. The CDR3 DNA reads as TGCAGTGCTACAGGGGGAGTGAACGAAAAACTGTTTTTT.